In this sample, the clone carrying this TCR beta chain turned up a few times. Its antigen is undetermined. As to time point: newly diagnosed GD, antithyroid drugs for less than 3 months. The TCR library was prepared using RNA isolated from PBMCs. An endocrinology department in Xi'an, China, supplied the patients. This sample is drawn from a study of regulatory T cells in long-lasting Graves disease. The CDR3 consists of 15 residues. The V gene end was trimmed by 1 base and the J gene end by 2 bases; junction bases not matched to a gene: 5. Germline V gene lookup returns CDR1 MGHRA and CDR2 YSYEKL. General study findings and limits: Reduced TCR diversity was observed in persistent Graves' patients versus newly diagnosed patients.

Combining iRepertoire HTBI primers with Arm-PCR of CDR3 regions, the authors built TCR beta libraries. A single record per CDR3 protein comes from TCRdb applying MiXCR to the multiplex PCR reads. Among about 620,000 distinct CDR3 sequences, roughly 16% were seen once, and the ten largest hold 15% to 20%. Another study also made use of these data, one on T cells in Graves' hyperthyroidism and ophthalmopathy. From that second work: The study used the HTBI primer set for a first-round RT-PCR of the TCR CDR3. Among thyroid clonotypes expanded above 0.001, most also appeared in blood.

The material was peripheral blood mononuclear cells (PBMCs), obtained at new diagnosis, from a patient treated with antithyroid drugs. This clonotype was sampled from a woman in her twenties or thirties with Graves disease. This sequence joins TRBV4-1 and TRBJ2-7, with 7 nucleotides matching TRBD2. CDR3 sequence (DNA): TGCGCCAGCAGCCAAGTGGGCGGGAGCCCCTACGAGCAGTACTTC. Encoded protein: CASSQVGGSPYEQYF.